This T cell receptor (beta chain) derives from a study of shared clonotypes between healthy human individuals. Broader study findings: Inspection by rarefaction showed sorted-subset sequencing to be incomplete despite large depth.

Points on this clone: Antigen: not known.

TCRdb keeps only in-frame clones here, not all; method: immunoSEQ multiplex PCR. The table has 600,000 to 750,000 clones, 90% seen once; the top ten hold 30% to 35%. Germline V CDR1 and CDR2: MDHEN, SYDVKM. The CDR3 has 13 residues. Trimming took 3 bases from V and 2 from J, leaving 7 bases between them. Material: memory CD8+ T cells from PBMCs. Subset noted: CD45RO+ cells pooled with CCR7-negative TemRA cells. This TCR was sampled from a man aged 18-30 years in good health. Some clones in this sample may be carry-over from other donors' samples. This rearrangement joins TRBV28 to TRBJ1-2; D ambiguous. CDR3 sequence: CASSFAANYGYTF. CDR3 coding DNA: TGTGCCAGCAGTTTCGCAGCAAACTATGGCTACACCTTC.